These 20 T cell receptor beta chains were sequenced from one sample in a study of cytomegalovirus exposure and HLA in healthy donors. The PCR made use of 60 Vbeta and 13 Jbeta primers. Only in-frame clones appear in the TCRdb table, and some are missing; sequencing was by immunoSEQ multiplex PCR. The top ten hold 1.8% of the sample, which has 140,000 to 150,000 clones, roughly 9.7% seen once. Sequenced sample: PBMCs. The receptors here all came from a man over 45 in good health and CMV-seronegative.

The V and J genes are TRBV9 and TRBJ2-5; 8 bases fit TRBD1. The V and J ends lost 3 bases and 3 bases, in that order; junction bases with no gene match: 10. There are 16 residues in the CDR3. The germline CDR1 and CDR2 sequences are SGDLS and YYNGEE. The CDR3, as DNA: TGTGCCAGCAGCGGACACAGGGGGTTATTGGAAGAGACCCAGTACTTC. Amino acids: CASSGHRGLLEETQYF.

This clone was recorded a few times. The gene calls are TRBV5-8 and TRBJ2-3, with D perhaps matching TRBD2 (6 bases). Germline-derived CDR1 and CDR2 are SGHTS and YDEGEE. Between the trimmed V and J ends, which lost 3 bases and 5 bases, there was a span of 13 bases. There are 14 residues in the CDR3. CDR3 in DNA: TGTGCCAGCAGCTGGACTACCCTAGGAGATACGCAGTATTTT. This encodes CASSWTTLGDTQYF.

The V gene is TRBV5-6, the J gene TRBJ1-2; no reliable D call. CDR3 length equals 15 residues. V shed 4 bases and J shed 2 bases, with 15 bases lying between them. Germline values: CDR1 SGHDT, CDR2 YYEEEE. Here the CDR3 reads CASSMPLGLNYGYTF. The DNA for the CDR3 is TGTGCCAGCAGCATGCCCCTGGGCCTCAACTATGGCTACACCTTC. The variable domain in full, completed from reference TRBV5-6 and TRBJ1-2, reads DAGVTQSPTHLIKTRGQQVTLRCSPKSGHDTVSWYQQALGQGPQFIFQYYEEEERQRGNFPDRFSGHQFPNYSSELNVNALLLGDSALYLCASSMPLGLNYGYTFGSGTRLTVV.

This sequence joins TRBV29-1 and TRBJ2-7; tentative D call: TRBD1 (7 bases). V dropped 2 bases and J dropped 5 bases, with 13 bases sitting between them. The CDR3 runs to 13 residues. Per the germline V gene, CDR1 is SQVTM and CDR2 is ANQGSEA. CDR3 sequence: CSVELRGVDEQYF. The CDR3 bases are TGCAGCGTTGAACTCAGGGGGGTGGACGAGCAGTACTTC.

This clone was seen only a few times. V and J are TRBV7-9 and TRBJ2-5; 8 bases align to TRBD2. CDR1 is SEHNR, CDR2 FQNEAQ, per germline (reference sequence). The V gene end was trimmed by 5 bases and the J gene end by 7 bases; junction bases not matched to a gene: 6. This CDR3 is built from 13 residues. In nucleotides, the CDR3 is TGTGCCAGCAGCCTGGGGACTAGTGGGACCCAGTACTTC. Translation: CASSLGTSGTQYF.

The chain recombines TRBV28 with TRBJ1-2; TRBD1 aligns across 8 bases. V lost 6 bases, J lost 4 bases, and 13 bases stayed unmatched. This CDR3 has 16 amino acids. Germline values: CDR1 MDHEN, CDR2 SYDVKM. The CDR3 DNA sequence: TGTGCCAGCAGACCCGGACAGGGTGAGGGTGGCTATGGCTACACCTTC. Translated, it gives CASRPGQGEGGYGYTF.

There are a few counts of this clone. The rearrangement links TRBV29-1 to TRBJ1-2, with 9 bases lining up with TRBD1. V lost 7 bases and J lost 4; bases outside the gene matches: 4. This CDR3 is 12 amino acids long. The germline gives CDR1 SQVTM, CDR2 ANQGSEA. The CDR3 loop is CSARTGAYGYTF. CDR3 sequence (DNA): TGCAGCGCCCGGACAGGGGCCTATGGCTACACCTTC.

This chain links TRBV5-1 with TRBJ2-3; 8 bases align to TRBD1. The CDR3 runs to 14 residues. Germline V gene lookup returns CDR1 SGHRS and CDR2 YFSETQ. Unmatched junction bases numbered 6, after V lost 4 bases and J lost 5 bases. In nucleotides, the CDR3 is TGCGCCAGCAGCGATGGACAGGGCGGAGATACGCAGTATTTT. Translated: CASSDGQGGDTQYF.

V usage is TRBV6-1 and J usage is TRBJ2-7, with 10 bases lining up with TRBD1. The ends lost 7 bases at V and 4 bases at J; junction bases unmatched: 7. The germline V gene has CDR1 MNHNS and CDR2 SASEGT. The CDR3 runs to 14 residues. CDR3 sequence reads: CASNQDRGRYEQYF. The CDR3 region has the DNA TGTGCCAGCAACCAAGACAGGGGGCGTTACGAGCAGTACTTC.

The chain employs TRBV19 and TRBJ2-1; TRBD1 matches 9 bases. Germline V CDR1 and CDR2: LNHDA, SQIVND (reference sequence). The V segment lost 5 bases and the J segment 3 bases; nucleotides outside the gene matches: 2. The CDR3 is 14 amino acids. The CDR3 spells CASSPGQGYNEQFF. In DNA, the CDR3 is TGTGCCAGTAGTCCGGGACAGGGCTACAATGAGCAGTTCTTC.

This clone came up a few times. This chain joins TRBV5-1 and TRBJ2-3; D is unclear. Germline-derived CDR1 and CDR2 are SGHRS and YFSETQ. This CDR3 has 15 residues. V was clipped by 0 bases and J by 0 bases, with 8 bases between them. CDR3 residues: CASSLADKSTDTQYF. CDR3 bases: TGCGCCAGCAGCTTGGCAGACAAGAGCACAGATACGCAGTATTTT.

This chain's CDR3 is CASSLDRNTGELFF. CDR3 nucleotides: TGTGCCAGCAGCCTGGACAGAAACACCGGGGAGCTGTTTTTT. This chain joins TRBV2 and TRBJ2-2, with D perhaps matching TRBD1 (6 bases). With 6 bases removed from V and 2 bases from J, the gap between germline ends came to 10 bases. This CDR3 region has 14 residues. CDR1 SNHLY and CDR2 FYNNEI come from the germline V gene.

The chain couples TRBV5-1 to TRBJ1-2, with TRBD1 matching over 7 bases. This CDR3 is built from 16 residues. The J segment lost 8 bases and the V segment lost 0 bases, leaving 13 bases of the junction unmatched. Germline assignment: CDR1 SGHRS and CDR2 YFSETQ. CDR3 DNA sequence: TGCGCCAGCAGCTTGGGGTCGGGACAGAGCCCGAAAGGCTACACCTTC. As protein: CASSLGSGQSPKGYTF. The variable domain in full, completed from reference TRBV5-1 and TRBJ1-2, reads KAGVTQTPRYLIKTRGQQVTLSCSPISGHRSVSWYQQTPGQGLQFLFEYFSETQRNKGNFPGRFSGRQFSNSRSEMNVSTLELGDSALYLCASSLGSGQSPKGYTFGSGTRLTVV.

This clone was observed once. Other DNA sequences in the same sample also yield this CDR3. This CDR3 reads CATSRDITGELFF. The CDR3, as DNA: TGTGCCACCAGCAGAGATATCACTGGGGAGCTGTTTTTT. V gene TRBV15 combines with J gene TRBJ2-2; D remains unclear. This CDR3 has 13 amino acids. Between the trimmed V and J ends, which lost 0 bases and 8 bases, there was a span of 7 bases. Germline V CDR1 and CDR2: LNHNV, YYDKDF (reference sequence).

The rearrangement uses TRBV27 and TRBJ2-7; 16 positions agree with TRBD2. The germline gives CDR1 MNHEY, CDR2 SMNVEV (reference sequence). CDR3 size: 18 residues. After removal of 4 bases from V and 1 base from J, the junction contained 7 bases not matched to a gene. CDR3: CASSSPGLAGGGSYEQYF. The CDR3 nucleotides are TGTGCCAGCAGTTCACCGGGACTAGCGGGAGGGGGGTCCTACGAGCAGTACTTC.

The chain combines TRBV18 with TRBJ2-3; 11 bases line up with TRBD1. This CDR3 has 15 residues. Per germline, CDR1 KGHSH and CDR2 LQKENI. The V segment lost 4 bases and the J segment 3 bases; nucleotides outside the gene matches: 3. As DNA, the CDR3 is TGTGCCAGCTCACTGGGACAGGGGGGGACAGATACGCAGTATTTT. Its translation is CASSLGQGGTDTQYF.

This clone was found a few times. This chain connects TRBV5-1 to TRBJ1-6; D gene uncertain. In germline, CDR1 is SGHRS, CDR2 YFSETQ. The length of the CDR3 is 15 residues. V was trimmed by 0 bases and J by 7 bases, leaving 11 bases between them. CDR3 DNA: TGCGCCAGCAGCTTGGGAGAACTGAACAATTCACCCCTCCACTTT. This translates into CASSLGELNNSPLHF.

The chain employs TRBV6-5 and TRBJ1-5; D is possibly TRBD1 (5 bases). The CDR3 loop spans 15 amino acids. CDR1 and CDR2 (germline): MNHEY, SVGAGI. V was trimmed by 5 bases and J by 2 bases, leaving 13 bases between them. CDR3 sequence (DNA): TGTGCCAGCAGTATTAAACAGGATGGCAATCAGCCCCAGCATTTT. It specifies CASSIKQDGNQPQHF.

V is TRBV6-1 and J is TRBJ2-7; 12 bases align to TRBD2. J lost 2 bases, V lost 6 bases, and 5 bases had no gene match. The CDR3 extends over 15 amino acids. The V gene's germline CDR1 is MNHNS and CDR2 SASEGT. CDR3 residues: CASRETSGSPYEQYF. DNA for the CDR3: TGTGCCAGCAGGGAGACTAGCGGGAGCCCCTACGAGCAGTACTTC.

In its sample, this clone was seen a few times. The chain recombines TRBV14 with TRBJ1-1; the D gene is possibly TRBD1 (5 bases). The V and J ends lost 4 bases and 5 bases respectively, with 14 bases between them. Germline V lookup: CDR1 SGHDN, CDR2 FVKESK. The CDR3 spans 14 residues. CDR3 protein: CASSPYLGATEAFF. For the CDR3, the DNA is TGTGCCAGCAGCCCCTACCTAGGGGCGACTGAAGCTTTCTTT.